One T cell receptor beta chain is described in this entry. Its antigen is unknown. No clone much larger than this one lies a single base away; base qualities are absent. T-cell subsets were not sorted, so the analysis was performed on bulk bone marrow. Immunosequencing of the TCR beta CDR3 regions was performed on bone marrow from about a dozen myelodysplastic syndrome patients before and after hypomethylating agent therapy. To track the repertoire longitudinally, every patient provided one baseline bone marrow along with two to three bone marrows taken at different post-treatment timepoints. Genomic DNA was extracted from whole bone marrow, and quality was checked by TapeStation, NanoDrop OneC and PicoGreen assays. The library was made by the immunoSEQ multiplex PCR assay. Survey resolution was used, with two replicates of approximately 200 ng each, totaling about 400 ng of DNA per sample. Rearranged TCRB sequences in genomic DNA were detected with the hsTCRB kit, which uses multiplex PCR primers directed at V and J genes. In the first PCR, the CDR3 region was amplified for 31 cycles with the QIAGEN Multiplex PCR Kit. A second PCR of seven to eight cycles attached sample barcodes and Illumina adapters to each replicate. Pooled libraries were quantified with a QuantStudio 6 and the KAPA library quantification kit. About 15 pM of pooled libraries was sequenced on an Illumina MiSeq using 156-cycle single-end reads plus a 15-cycle index read. As for the authors' bioinformatics: Of 168,753 unique clonotypes, approximately 1.7% were flagged by VDJdb annotation as previously reported viral-epitope-specific clonotypes. Raw reads were processed into normalized, annotated TCRB repertoires with the immunoSEQ Data Assistant and immunoSEQ Analyzer. BioAnalyzer and version 0.6.5 of the immunarch R package were the tools used for clonotype analysis. Before richness was estimated, every repertoire was downsampled to the clone count of the smallest repertoire. Clonotypes were sorted into expanded, contracted or novel categories with Fisher's exact tests, where novel meant the clonotype had zero frequency before treatment. GLIPH2 clustered significantly changed CDR3 beta sequences using simulation_depth=1000 and kmer_min_depth=3, excluding CDR3s shorter than five residues. In its TCRdb copy, this immuneACCESS table keeps in-frame sequences only and misses some clones. Where compared with another copy, unresolved V genes explain less than half of these, and the others have no known cause. The V and J calls and the clone size are those of that table, but D and trimming were determined from the DNA. The sample has roughly 9,800 clones on record, more than 80% of them singletons. The ten most abundant clones make up over 3% of the sample.

The germline V gene supplies CDR1 SGHNT and CDR2 YENEEA. Including cysteine and phenylalanine, the CDR3 has 13 amino acids. Only the CDR3 DNA is retained, 39 bases long and in frame from the first base. The junction shows trimming of 1 base on V and 4 bases on J, plus 7 bases between the germline ends. This sample was taken from a study of hypomethylating agent response in myelodysplastic syndrome (dated by TCRdb to the early 2020s). As for the study more broadly: The hypomethylating agents azacitidine (about 75% of the 11) or decitabine (3 of 11) were used to treat the patients. Response was defined as complete response or hematologic improvement, and patients meeting neither criterion were classed as non-responders. On average the patients were about 70 +/- 6 years old, and a diploid cytogenetic profile was seen most often. Of the myelodysplastic syndrome patients in the cohort, nine or ten were male and 2 were female. Six or seven patients responded with complete response or hematologic improvement, and a few patients were non-responders. TET2 mutation was identified most frequently, being present in 5 of 11 patients. Overall study outcomes, separate from this receptor: Richness, rarefaction diversity and clonality did not change significantly after hypomethylating agent treatment, across all patients or within response groups. Novel clonotypes emerged more often in responders, while non-responders showed more contracted clonotypes after treatment. Whether the shared GLIPH2 clusters possibly recognize novel MDS antigens was not confirmed and still needs to be tested experimentally. Healthy control donors were not age-matched to MDS patients, which could have impacted the MDS versus healthy comparison. Only about a dozen patients were analyzed, so the cohort was small.

This sequence was found in a human donor with myelodysplastic syndrome. Sequencing was performed on bone marrow, taken before or after starting hypomethylating agent treatment for myelodysplastic syndrome (not recorded which). This chain is built from TRBV11-3 and TRBJ1-1, with no D gene named confidently. The CDR3 region has the sequence CASSLGLGTEAFF. The DNA reads TGTGCCAGCAGCTTAGGGTTGGGCACTGAAGCTTTCTTT.